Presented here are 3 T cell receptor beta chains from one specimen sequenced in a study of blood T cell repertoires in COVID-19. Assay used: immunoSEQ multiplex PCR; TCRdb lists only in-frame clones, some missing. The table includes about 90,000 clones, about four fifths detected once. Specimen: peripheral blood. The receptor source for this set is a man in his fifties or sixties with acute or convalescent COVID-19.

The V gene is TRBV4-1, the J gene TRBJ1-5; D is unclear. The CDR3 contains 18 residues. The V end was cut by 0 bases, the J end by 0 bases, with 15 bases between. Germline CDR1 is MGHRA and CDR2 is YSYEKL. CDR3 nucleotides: TGCGCCAGCAGCCAAGATGGGTACAGTTCCTTTAGCAATCAGCCCCAGCATTTT. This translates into CASSQDGYSSFSNQPQHF.

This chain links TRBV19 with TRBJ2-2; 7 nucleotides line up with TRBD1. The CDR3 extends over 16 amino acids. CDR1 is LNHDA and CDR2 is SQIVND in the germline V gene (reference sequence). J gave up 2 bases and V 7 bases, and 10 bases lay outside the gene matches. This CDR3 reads CASTSQGQSNTGELFF. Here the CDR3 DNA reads TGTGCCAGTACTTCCCAGGGACAGTCTAACACCGGGGAGCTGTTTTTT.

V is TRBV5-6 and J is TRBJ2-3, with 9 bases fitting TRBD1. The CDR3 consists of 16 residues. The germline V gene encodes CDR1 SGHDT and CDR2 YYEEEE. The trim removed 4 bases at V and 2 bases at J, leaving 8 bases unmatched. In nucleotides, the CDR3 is TGTGCCAGCAGCCCCGGGGGGACAGGGTACACAGATACGCAGTATTTT. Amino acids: CASSPGGTGYTDTQYF.